These T cell receptor beta chains were read from a single sample in a study of T-cell reconstitution after alpha-beta-depleted transplantation in children. TCRdb redid the calling of the PCR reads with MiXCR, one entry per CDR3 protein. The profile shows about 540,000 distinct CDR3 sequences, approximately 16% of them singletons. The sample in question was PBMCs from the stem cell graft donor, obtained from the stem cell graft. The receptors shown here come from a human donor who donated a stem cell graft to a child with acute lymphoblastic leukemia. CDR3s include the opening cysteine and the closing phenylalanine or tryptophan. Fields, in order: CDR3 length, J gene, clone size, D gene, V gene, CDR3 protein, CDR3 DNA. The D gene is left open where the match is weak. The listing skips clone size in some rows; elsewhere it reads once, few, many or a size class.

>18|TRBJ2-1|-|-|TRBV5-1
CASSLAKRRTPSYNEQFF
TGCGCCAGCAGCTTGGCTAAACGGAGGACACCCTCCTACAATGAGCAGTTCTTC
>14|TRBJ2-1|few|TRBD2|TRBV7-9
CASRGAGTSPEQFF
TGTGCCAGCAGGGGTGCCGGGACTAGCCCTGAGCAGTTCTTC
>17|TRBJ1-1|-|-|TRBV7-2
CASSLGAGSISRTEAFF
TGTGCCAGCAGCTTAGGTGCAGGGTCGATAAGTCGGACTGAAGCTTTCTTT
>14|TRBJ2-3|-|-|TRBV18
CASSPGQGMTTQYF
TGTGCCAGCTCACCAGGCCAGGGGATGACTACGCAGTATTTT
>13|TRBJ2-7|-|-|TRBV7-9
CASSLALGNEQYF
TGTGCCAGCAGCTTAGCCCTGGGGAACGAGCAGTACTTC
>15|TRBJ2-5|-|TRBD1|TRBV5-1
CASSSGQGMEETQYF
TGCGCCAGCAGCTCGGGACAGGGGATGGAAGAGACCCAGTACTTC
>14|TRBJ2-5|few|-|TRBV4-2
CASSAMRGRETQYF
TGTGCCAGCAGCGCTATGAGAGGGAGAGAGACCCAGTACTTC
>13|TRBJ2-5|-|-|TRBV12-3/TRBV12-4
CATGRAWGETQYF
TGTGCCACGGGACGCGCGTGGGGGGAGACCCAGTACTTC
>14|TRBJ1-1|few|TRBD1|TRBV7-9
CATEQGRLNTEAFF
TGTGCCACTGAACAGGGGCGTTTGAACACTGAAGCTTTCTTT
>15|TRBJ1-3|few|-|TRBV29-1
CSVDQGQGSGNTIYF
TGCAGCGTTGATCAGGGGCAAGGGTCTGGAAACACCATATATTTT
>18|TRBJ2-5|-|-|TRBV12-3/TRBV12-4
CASSFEGFGGAQQETQYF
TGTGCCAGCAGTTTTGAGGGTTTCGGCGGGGCCCAACAAGAGACCCAGTACTTC
>15|TRBJ1-2|-|TRBD1|TRBV12-3/TRBV12-4
CASSWDRGAYASYTF
TGTGCCAGCAGTTGGGACAGGGGAGCTTATGCGAGCTACACCTTC
>13|TRBJ1-1|-|-|TRBV5-1
CASSKGANTEAFF
TGCGCCAGCAGTAAGGGCGCTAACACTGAAGCTTTCTTT
>13|TRBJ1-1|few|-|TRBV12-3/TRBV12-4
CASRNAVNTEAFF
TGTGCCAGCAGAAACGCGGTGAACACTGAAGCTTTCTTT
>13|TRBJ1-6|-|-|TRBV5-1
CASSAAENSPLHF
TGCGCCAGCAGCGCCGCAGAGAATTCACCCCTCCACTTT
>16|TRBJ2-5|-|TRBD1|TRBV7-8
CASSLTSSGGKETQYF
TGTGCCAGCAGCTTAACATCCTCAGGGGGAAAAGAGACCCAGTACTTC
>16|TRBJ2-1|many|TRBD1|TRBV27
CASSYEQGISYNEQFF
TGTGCCAGCAGTTACGAACAGGGGATCTCCTACAATGAGCAGTTCTTC
>17|TRBJ2-2|few|TRBD2|TRBV7-2
CASSLVKTSANTGELFF
TGTGCCAGCAGCTTAGTTAAGACTAGCGCCAACACCGGGGAGCTGTTTTTT
>14|TRBJ2-1|few|-|TRBV29-1
CSVEKAIAYNEQFF
TGCAGCGTTGAAAAGGCTATCGCCTACAATGAGCAGTTCTTC
>15|TRBJ2-1|few|TRBD2|TRBV7-2
CASSLVSGIHNEQFF
TGTGCCAGCAGCTTAGTAAGCGGGATCCACAATGAGCAGTTCTTC
>14|TRBJ1-4|-|-|TRBV9
CASSGTVSNEKLFF
TGTGCCAGCTCGGGGACGGTGTCTAATGAAAAACTGTTTTTT
>12|TRBJ2-2|few|-|TRBV24-1
CATSVYTGELFF
TGTGCCACCAGTGTTTACACCGGGGAGCTGTTTTTT
>16|TRBJ1-6|-|-|TRBV6-5
CASSFPPGTRNSPLHF
TGTGCCAGCAGTTTTCCTCCAGGGACGCGGAATTCACCCCTCCACTTT
>18|TRBJ2-3|few|-|TRBV5-1
CASSYISVMTDSTDTQYF
TGCGCCAGCAGTTACATTAGTGTCATGACAGACTCCACAGATACGCAGTATTTT
>13|TRBJ1-4|-|TRBD1|TRBV27
CASRETGNEKLFF
TGTGCCAGCAGGGAGACAGGGAATGAAAAACTGTTTTTT
>11|TRBJ2-7|-|-|TRBV7-3
CARRGGYEQYF
TGTGCCCGCAGGGGGGGCTACGAGCAGTACTTC
>12|TRBJ1-1|-|-|TRBV29-1
CSAQERNTEAFF
TGCAGCGCTCAAGAGAGGAACACTGAAGCTTTCTTT
>15|TRBJ2-7|-|TRBD2|TRBV20-1
CSARTGTSGEGEQYF
TGCAGTGCTAGAACCGGGACTAGCGGGGAGGGGGAGCAGTACTTC
>14|TRBJ2-2|-|-|TRBV5-1
CASSWTWMAGELFF
TGCGCCAGCAGCTGGACATGGATGGCCGGGGAGCTGTTTTTT
>15|TRBJ2-1|few|-|TRBV15
CATSSDGALGNEQFF
TGTGCCACCAGCAGCGACGGTGCCCTAGGCAATGAGCAGTTCTTC
>15|TRBJ1-2|few|TRBD1|TRBV5-1
CASSRTPGQVNGYTF
TGCGCCAGCAGTCGAACCCCGGGACAGGTGAATGGCTACACCTTC
>16|TRBJ1-1|-|-|TRBV4-1
CASSPEAGREQPRAFF
TGCGCCAGCAGCCCCGAGGCGGGCAGGGAGCAACCGAGGGCTTTCTTT
>15|TRBJ2-7|-|-|TRBV10-1
CASSESVTLAAEQYF
TGCGCCAGCAGTGAGTCGGTAACCCTAGCAGCCGAGCAGTACTTC
>15|TRBJ2-7|-|-|TRBV3-1
CASSPSLARVGEQYF
TGTGCCAGCAGCCCCTCCCTAGCCAGGGTCGGCGAGCAGTACTTC
>18|TRBJ2-1|-|-|TRBV9
CASSVAPKSGLAYNEQFF
TGTGCCAGCAGCGTAGCCCCCAAGTCGGGATTAGCCTACAATGAGCAGTTCTTC